The rows below give T cell receptor beta chains drawn from one sample of a study of blood T cell repertoires in COVID-19. Method: immunoSEQ multiplex PCR; TCRdb's copy keeps in-frame clones and lacks some. The sample lists 200,000 to 300,000 clones, approximately 88% occurring once. The sequencing sample was made of peripheral blood. The receptors shown here come from a woman younger than 45 with acute or convalescent COVID-19. CDR3s include the opening cysteine and the closing phenylalanine or tryptophan. D genes are given only for firm matches. Rows give clone size only sometimes, using once, few, many, or a class for an expanded clone.

J | size | V | D | DNA | CDR3
TRBJ2-5 | - | TRBV7-9 | - | TGTGCCAGCAGCTTGCAGATGTACCAAGAGACCCAGTACTTC | CASSLQMYQETQYF
TRBJ1-3 | once | TRBV5-4 | TRBD1 | TGTGCCAGCAGCTTGACAGGGGGTGGAAACACCATATATTTT | CASSLTGGGNTIYF
TRBJ2-2 | - | TRBV10-3 | TRBD2 | TGTGCCATCAGAGCTCTAGCGGGCTTAAACACCGGGGAGCTGTTTTTT | CAIRALAGLNTGELFF
TRBJ2-3 | - | TRBV10-2 | TRBD2 | TGCGCCAGCAGTTCGACTAGCGGGAGGGTTGGAGATACGCAGTATTTT | CASSSTSGRVGDTQYF
TRBJ2-5 | - | TRBV9 | TRBD2 | TGTGCCAGCAGCGAACTAGCGGGAGCGGAGACCCAGTACTTC | CASSELAGAETQYF
TRBJ2-1 | - | TRBV15 | TRBD2 | TGTGCCACCAGCCGTAAATCCGGGACTAGAGGGGCTGAGCAGTTCTTC | CATSRKSGTRGAEQFF
TRBJ2-5 | - | TRBV6-5 | TRBD2 | TGTGCCAGCAGGAGTTTAAGGGGAGGGAGCCAGACCCAGTACTTC | CASRSLRGGSQTQYF
TRBJ2-7 | - | TRBV7-3 | TRBD2 | TGTGCCAGCAGCCGTACTAGCGGATACGAGCAGTACTTC | CASSRTSGYEQYF
TRBJ2-7 | once | TRBV23-1 | - | TGCGCCAGCAGTCAATCGTGGGGCTCGTACGAGCAGTACTTC | CASSQSWGSYEQYF
TRBJ2-1 | - | TRBV14 | TRBD2 | TGTGCCAGCAGCCAGTTGTCCGGGACTAGCGGGAGTAATGAGCAGTTCTTC | CASSQLSGTSGSNEQFF
TRBJ1-1 | - | TRBV3-1/TRBV3-2 | - | TGTGCCAGCAGCCAAGATAGAGGGTCAAACACTGAAGCTTTCTTT | CASSQDRGSNTEAFF
TRBJ1-1 | - | TRBV5-1 | - | TGCGCCAGCAGCCCCAGCCCCGGGGGGAACACTGAAGCTTTCTTT | CASSPSPGGNTEAFF
TRBJ2-1 | - | TRBV5-6 | TRBD2 | TGTGCCAGCAGCTTAGCGGGGGATCACTACAATGAGCAGTTCTTC | CASSLAGDHYNEQFF
TRBJ2-2 | - | TRBV6-5 | TRBD1 | TGTGCCAGCAAGGAAAACAGGGGTCACACCGGGGAGCTGTTTTTT | CASKENRGHTGELFF
TRBJ2-3 | - | TRBV11-3 | TRBD2 | TGTGCCAGCAGCCCAGATTGGGCGGCGGGGGCAGATACGCAGTATTTT | CASSPDWAAGADTQYF
TRBJ2-7 | - | TRBV5-6 | TRBD1 | TGTGCCAGCAGCCAAGACAGGGGCCACGAGCAGTACTTC | CASSQDRGHEQYF
TRBJ2-6 | - | TRBV4-3 | - | TGCGCCAGCAGCCAAGTGAGGTCTGGGGCCAACGTCCTGACTTTC | CASSQVRSGANVLTF
TRBJ2-7 | - | TRBV5-4 | - | TGTGCCAGCAGCTTCGACTACTCCTACGAGCAGTACTTC | CASSFDYSYEQYF
TRBJ1-1 | - | TRBV12-5 | TRBD1 | TGTGCTAGTGGCCCGGCAGGGGGTTCGAGCACTGAAGCTTTCTTT | CASGPAGGSSTEAFF
TRBJ2-5 | - | TRBV7-2 | TRBD2 | TGTGCCAGCAGCTTAGATGGACCGGGACTAGGTCAAGAGACCCAGTACTTC | CASSLDGPGLGQETQYF
TRBJ2-3 | - | TRBV6-6 | TRBD2 | TGTGCCAGCATCTGGACTAGCGGGAGTGATACGCAGTATTTT | CASIWTSGSDTQYF
TRBJ2-5 | - | TRBV13 | TRBD2 | TGTGCCAGCAGCTCCGGGACTAGCGCACAAGAGACCCAGTACTTC | CASSSGTSAQETQYF
TRBJ1-6 | - | TRBV25-1 | - | TGTGCCAGCAGTGAGTTCGGGGGGACGAATAATTCACCCCTCCACTTT | CASSEFGGTNNSPLHF
TRBJ1-2 | - | TRBV18 | TRBD1 | TGTGCCAGCTCGCCGGGGACAGGGGGAGTCGAGGATGGCTACACCTTC | CASSPGTGGVEDGYTF
TRBJ2-1 | - | TRBV25-1 | TRBD2 | TGTGCCAGCAGTGAATTGCACGGACTAGGGTACAATGAGCAGTTCTTC | CASSELHGLGYNEQFF
TRBJ2-1 | - | TRBV4-3 | TRBD2 | TGCGCCAGCAGCCAATTCCTAGCGGCCTACAATGAGCAGTTCTTC | CASSQFLAAYNEQFF
TRBJ1-4 | - | TRBV6-5 | TRBD1 | TGTGCCAGCAGTTACTCGACAGGGTTCAGTGAAAAACTGTTTTTT | CASSYSTGFSEKLFF
TRBJ1-2 | once | TRBV28 | - | TGTGCCAGCACCGAAGACCGGGGTAACTATGGCTACACCTTC | CASTEDRGNYGYTF